The 25 T cell receptor beta chains listed next were all sequenced from one sample in a study of blood T cell repertoires in COVID-19. Assay: immunoSEQ multiplex PCR; the TCRdb copy retains only in-frame clones and omits some. In the table there are about 150,000 clones, more than 85% of which are singletons. The sample taken for sequencing was peripheral blood. All receptors come from a man between 60 and 70 years old with active or convalescent COVID-19.

This chain links TRBV5-8 with TRBJ1-5, with TRBD1 matching 11 bases. Germline V gives CDR1 SGHTS, CDR2 YDEGEE. This CDR3 comprises 17 residues. V shed 1 base and J 7 bases; nucleotides not matched to a gene: 10. The CDR3 DNA reads TGTGCCAGCAGCTTGATTCGTCGGACAGGGGGCAGACAGCCCCAGCATTTT. As protein: CASSLIRRTGGRQPQHF.

About this clone itself: This sample also contains other DNA sequences that code for the same CDR3. The CDR3 sequence is CASSISGSSYEQYF. The CDR3 DNA sequence: TGTGCCAGCAGTATAAGCGGATCTTCCTACGAGCAGTACTTC. J is TRBJ2-7 and V is TRBV9; possibly TRBD2 for D (5 bases). The germline V gene encodes CDR1 SGDLS and CDR2 YYNGEE. V gave up 5 bases and J gave up 1 base, with 13 bases separating them. The CDR3 is made up of 14 amino acids.

The chain carries TRBV2 and TRBJ2-3; 8 bases fit TRBD1. Germline V gives CDR1 SNHLY, CDR2 FYNNEI. CDR3 size: 14 residues. Trimming took 5 bases from V and 6 from J; bases not matched to a gene: 7. CDR3 residues: CASSTGQGADTQYF. CDR3 DNA sequence: TGTGCCAGCAGTACCGGACAGGGCGCCGATACGCAGTATTTT.

This sequence joins TRBV30 and TRBJ1-3; no clear D gene. In germline, CDR1 is GTSNPN, CDR2 SVGIG (reference sequence). The CDR3 contains 14 residues. Trimming removed 2 bases at V and 0 bases at J, with 8 bases between. CDR3 amino acids: CAWSLSSSGNTIYF. The CDR3 DNA sequence: TGTGCCTGGAGTCTGTCCTCCTCTGGAAACACCATATATTTT.

The chain joins TRBV24-1 to TRBJ2-5, with D hard to call. The CDR3 is 14 amino acids. V shed 5 bases and J shed 2 bases, with 11 bases lying between them. Per the germline V gene, CDR1 is KGHDR and CDR2 is SFDVKD. The CDR3 reads CATSAHMTQETQYF. The CDR3 DNA is TGTGCCACCAGTGCCCACATGACTCAAGAGACCCAGTACTTC.

The V gene is TRBV27, the J gene TRBJ1-1; D unclear. The CDR3 sequence is 12 residues long. V lost 4 bases to trimming and J lost 5 bases, with 8 bases between them. Germline assignment: CDR1 MNHEY and CDR2 SMNVEV (reference sequence). The CDR3 region has the DNA TGTGCCAGCAGTTCGGGAAGTACTGAAGCTTTCTTT. As protein: CASSSGSTEAFF.

This clone was counted between two and nine times. The CDR3 DNA sequence: TGTGCCAGCAGTTCCCCCACATCAGGAAGCTCCTACGAGCAGTACTTC. It translates to CASSSPTSGSSYEQYF. The rearrangement uses TRBV6-5 and TRBJ2-7; D is undetermined. Germline V gives CDR1 MNHEY, CDR2 SVGAGI. V was clipped by 4 bases and J by 0 bases, with 16 bases between them. The CDR3 extends over 16 amino acids.

CDR3 DNA sequence: TGTGCCTGGATCCGGTTCGACAGCTACGAGCAGTACTTC. Amino acids: CAWIRFDSYEQYF. This chain links TRBV30 with TRBJ2-7; D possibly corresponds to TRBD1 (5 bases). V was cut by 4 bases and J by 3 bases, with 13 bases left in between. The germline gives CDR1 GTSNPN, CDR2 SVGIG (reference sequence). The CDR3 length is 13 residues.

This chain links TRBV28 with TRBJ1-3; 7 nucleotides agree with TRBD1. Germline values: CDR1 MDHEN, CDR2 SYDVKM. The CDR3 consists of 14 residues. With V trimmed by 8 bases and J by 4 bases, 8 bases remained unmatched. CDR3 region: CASASHRGGNTIYF. CDR3 DNA sequence: TGTGCCAGCGCCTCGCACAGGGGAGGAAACACCATATATTTT. The whole variable domain, filled in from reference TRBV28 and TRBJ1-3, reads DVKVTQSSRYLVKRTGEKVFLECVQDMDHENMFWYRQDPGLGLRLIYFSYDVKMKEKGDIPEGYSVSREKKERFSLILESASTNQTSMYLCASASHRGGNTIYFGEGSWLTVV.

The CDR3 region is CASSYGTGMNTEAFF. DNA for the CDR3: TGTGCCAGCAGTTACGGGACAGGGATGAACACTGAAGCTTTCTTT. This chain connects TRBV6-6 to TRBJ1-1; 9 bases match TRBD1. V shed 2 bases, J shed 0 bases, and the junction held 1 base outside the gene matches. Germline lookup yields CDR1 MNHNY and CDR2 SVGAGI (reference sequence). CDR3 size: 15 residues.

The V call is TRBV5-5, the J call TRBJ2-7, with TRBD2 as a possible D gene (5 bases). CDR3 length equals 13 residues. Germline loops: CDR1 SGHKS, CDR2 YYEKEE (reference sequence). V was cut by 0 bases and J by 9 bases, with 13 bases left in between. CDR3 amino acids: CASSLGGSPSQYF. The CDR3 DNA reads as TGTGCCAGCAGCTTGGGTGGGAGCCCTTCGCAGTACTTC.

The gene calls are TRBV28 and TRBJ2-7, with a tentative D call TRBD1 (5 bases). Germline values: CDR1 MDHEN, CDR2 SYDVKM. Deletions cut 8 bases from V and 5 bases from J, with 16 bases between. This CDR3 comprises 13 residues. The CDR3 region has the DNA TGTGCCAGCCACCAGGGCAGGGTCCACGAGCAGTACTTC. It codes for CASHQGRVHEQYF.

V and J are TRBV18 and TRBJ2-7; D is possibly TRBD1 (6 bases). Deletions cut 5 bases from V and 5 bases from J, with 10 bases between. Germline CDR1 and CDR2: KGHSH and LQKENI. This CDR3 is built from 12 residues. CDR3 protein: CASSSSGDEQYF. CDR3 sequence (DNA): TGTGCCAGCTCATCCTCAGGGGACGAGCAGTACTTC.

The V call is TRBV25-1, the J call TRBJ1-6; D remains unclear. Germline CDR1 MGHDK, CDR2 SYGVNS. V was trimmed by 1 base and J by 10 bases, leaving 8 bases between them. CDR3 length: 13 amino acids. The CDR3 sequence is CASSELAGSPLHF. The DNA for the CDR3 is TGTGCCAGCAGTGAATTGGCGGGGTCACCCCTCCACTTT. Variable domain in full (rest from reference TRBV25-1 and TRBJ1-6): EADIYQTPRYLVIGTGKKITLECSQTMGHDKMYWYQQDPGMELHLIHYSYGVNSTEKGDLSSESTVSRIRTEHFPLTLESARPSHTSQYLCASSELAGSPLHFGNGTRLTVT.

This chain uses TRBV9 with TRBJ2-2, with TRBD1 matching 9 bases. CDR1 is SGDLS, CDR2 YYNGEE, per germline. V shed 3 bases, J shed 3 bases, and the junction held 12 bases outside the gene matches. CDR3 length: 18 amino acids. CDR3 in amino acids: CASSARGTGGRHTGELFF. The CDR3 bases are TGTGCCAGCAGCGCTAGGGGAACAGGGGGCCGGCACACCGGGGAGCTGTTTTTT.

The DNA of the CDR3 is TGCGCCAGCAATCGGGGGGACACAACTAATGAAAAACTGTTTTTT. Its translation: CASNRGDTTNEKLFF. The chain combines TRBV4-3 with TRBJ1-4, with D maybe TRBD1 (6 bases). This CDR3 region has 15 residues. V lost 7 bases and J lost 0, with 12 bases in between. Looked up from germline, CDR1 is LGHNA and CDR2 is YSLEER.

The rearrangement links TRBV28 to TRBJ2-3; D is unclear. The V end was cut by 9 bases, the J end by 0 bases, with 10 bases between. CDR3 length: 13 residues. The germline V gene has CDR1 MDHEN and CDR2 SYDVKM. CDR3 in DNA: TGTGCCAGTAACACCCAGAGCACAGATACGCAGTATTTT. It yields the protein CASNTQSTDTQYF. The variable domain in full, with the rest retrieved from reference TRBV28 and TRBJ2-3, is DVKVTQSSRYLVKRTGEKVFLECVQDMDHENMFWYRQDPGLGLRLIYFSYDVKMKEKGDIPEGYSVSREKKERFSLILESASTNQTSMYLCASNTQSTDTQYFGPGTRLTVL.

The chain combines TRBV6-2 or TRBV6-3 with TRBJ2-3, with 8 bases matching TRBD2. CDR1 is MNHEY and CDR2 is SVGEGT in the germline V gene. V gave up 5 bases and J gave up 0 bases; unmatched junction bases: 1. The CDR3 consists of 14 residues. Here the CDR3 reads CASSVAGSTDTQYF. DNA for the CDR3: TGTGCCAGCAGTGTAGCGGGGAGCACAGATACGCAGTATTTT.

The rearrangement links TRBV9 to TRBJ2-7, with D tentatively TRBD1 (6 bases). The CDR3 runs to 16 residues. V lost 2 bases to trimming and J lost 0 bases, with 15 bases between them. Germline assignment: CDR1 SGDLS and CDR2 YYNGEE. CDR3 region: CASSVGGGFGSYEQYF. DNA of the CDR3: TGTGCCAGCAGCGTTGGGGGCGGCTTCGGCTCCTACGAGCAGTACTTC.

This clone came up once. The chain joins TRBV19 to TRBJ1-6; 9 bases are a match to TRBD1. The CDR3 length is 17 residues. V lost 4 bases and J lost 7; bases outside the gene matches: 11. Germline CDR1 and CDR2: LNHDA and SQIVND (reference sequence). The CDR3: CASSRDRVGRWNSPLHF. The CDR3 DNA follows: TGTGCCAGTAGTAGGGACAGGGTTGGTAGATGGAATTCACCCCTCCACTTT. Full variable domain (remainder filled in from reference TRBV19 and TRBJ1-6): DGGITQSPKYLFRKEGQNVTLSCEQNLNHDAMYWYRQDPGQGLRLIYYSQIVNDFQKGDIAEGYSVSREKKESFPLTVTSAQKNPTAFYLCASSRDRVGRWNSPLHFGNGTRLTVT.

The V gene is TRBV5-3, the J gene TRBJ1-2; possible D gene TRBD1, 5 bases. TRBV5-3 is reported as an ORF; its role is uncertain. V was clipped by 10 bases and J by 2 bases, with 18 bases between them. This CDR3 comprises 14 residues. The CDR3 nucleotides read TGTGCCGGGAAACAGGATATCGAAAACTATGGCTACACCTTC. Its protein product is CAGKQDIENYGYTF.

The chain recombines TRBV6-6 with TRBJ1-5, with a possible D match to TRBD1 (5 bases). Germline CDR1 and CDR2: MNHNY and SVGAGI (reference sequence). V was trimmed by 8 bases and J by 7 bases, leaving 15 bases between them. CDR3 length: 13 amino acids. The CDR3 spells CASGSGDGQPQHF. DNA of the CDR3: TGTGCCAGCGGGTCGGGGGACGGCCAGCCCCAGCATTTT.

The V call is TRBV6-1, the J call TRBJ1-2; D remains ambiguous. The CDR3 covers 13 residues. The V end lost 1 base, the J end lost 5 bases, and 8 bases lay between the germline ends. Germline-derived CDR1 and CDR2 are MNHNS and SASEGT. CDR3 in DNA: TGTGCCAGCAGTGAAGGTCAGAATTATGGCTACACCTTC. Translated, it gives CASSEGQNYGYTF.

The CDR3 region has the DNA TGTGCCAGTAGTATAGAAGCCTCAACGTACACTGAAGCTTTCTTT. It yields the protein CASSIEASTYTEAFF. The chain links TRBV19 to TRBJ1-1; D is ambiguous. Germline assignment: CDR1 LNHDA and CDR2 SQIVND (reference sequence). This CDR3 has 15 amino acids. Trimming shortened V by 0 bases and J by 3 bases, and 11 bases separated the two germline ends.

The rearrangement joins TRBV19 to TRBJ1-2, with D perhaps matching TRBD1 (6 bases). Deletions cut 5 bases from V and 0 bases from J, with 16 bases between. The CDR3 sequence is 16 residues long. Germline loops: CDR1 LNHDA, CDR2 SQIVND (reference sequence). The CDR3 is CASSSRTAFPNYGYTF. CDR3 bases: TGTGCCAGTAGTTCACGGACAGCCTTTCCTAACTATGGCTACACCTTC.